This paragraph covers one T cell receptor (beta chain) sequence. Antigen specificity is unknown. The data were obtained in a study of response to subunit inactivated influenza vaccine. Study outcomes and limitations: The authors suggested that few new T cells are recruited per seasonal influenza vaccination.

TCRdb reanalysed the RT-PCR reads using MiXCR and keeps one entry per CDR3 protein. The sample shows hundreds of thousands of distinct CDR3 sequences, about 15% of them seen only once. The germline gives CDR1 SGHAT, CDR2 FQNNGV. The CDR3 has 20 residues. The J segment lost 0 bases and the V segment lost 0 bases, leaving 11 bases of the junction unmatched. Sequenced material: PBMCs from blood, taken about 13 days after vaccination. The chain uses TRBV11-2 and TRBJ2-1; 10 bases line up with TRBD2. The receptor comes from a man aged 50-59 years who received an inactivated influenza vaccine. CDR3 protein: CASSLDWASGGRSSYNEQFF. As DNA, the CDR3 is TGTGCCAGCAGCTTAGATTGGGCTAGCGGGGGCCGAAGCTCCTACAATGAGCAGTTCTTC. Full variable domain (remainder filled in from reference TRBV11-2 and TRBJ2-1): EAGVAQSPRYKIIEKRQSVAFWCNPISGHATLYWYQQILGQGPKLLIQFQNNGVVDDSQLPKDRFSAERLKGVDSTLKIQPAKLEDSAVYLCASSLDWASGGRSSYNEQFFGPGTRLTVL.